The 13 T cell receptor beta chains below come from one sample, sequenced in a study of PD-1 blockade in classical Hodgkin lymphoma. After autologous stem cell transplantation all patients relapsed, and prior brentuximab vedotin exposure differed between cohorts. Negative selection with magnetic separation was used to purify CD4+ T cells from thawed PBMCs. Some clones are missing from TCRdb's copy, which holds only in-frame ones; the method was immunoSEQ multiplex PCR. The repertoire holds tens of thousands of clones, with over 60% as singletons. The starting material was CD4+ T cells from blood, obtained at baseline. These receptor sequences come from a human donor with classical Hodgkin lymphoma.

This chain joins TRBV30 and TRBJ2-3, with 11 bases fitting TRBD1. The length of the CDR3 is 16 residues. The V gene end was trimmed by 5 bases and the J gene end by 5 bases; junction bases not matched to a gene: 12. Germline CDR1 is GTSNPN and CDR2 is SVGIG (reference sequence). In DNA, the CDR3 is TGTGCCTGGGGAGGGACCCGGACAGGGGGCTTAGATACGCAGTATTTT. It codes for CAWGGTRTGGLDTQYF. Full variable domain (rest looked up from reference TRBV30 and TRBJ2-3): SQTIHQWPATLVQPVGSPLSLECTVEGTSNPNLYWYRQAAGRGLQLLFYSVGIGQISSEVPQNLSASRPQDRQFILSSKKLLLSDSGFYLCAWGGTRTGGLDTQYFGPGTRLTVL.

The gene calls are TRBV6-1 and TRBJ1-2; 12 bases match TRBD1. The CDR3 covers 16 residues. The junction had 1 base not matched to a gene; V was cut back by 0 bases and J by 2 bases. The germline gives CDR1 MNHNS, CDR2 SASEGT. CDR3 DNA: TGTGCCAGCAGTGAAGCCGGGACAGGGGGCAACTATGGCTACACCTTC. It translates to CASSEAGTGGNYGYTF.

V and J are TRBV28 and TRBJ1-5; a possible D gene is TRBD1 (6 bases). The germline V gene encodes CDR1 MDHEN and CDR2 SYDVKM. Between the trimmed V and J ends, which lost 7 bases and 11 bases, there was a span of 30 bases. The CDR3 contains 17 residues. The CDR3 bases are TGTGCCAGCAACGGGGTTTATTTCGCAGGGGCTCCCTCAGCCCAGCATTTT. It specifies CASNGVYFAGAPSAQHF.

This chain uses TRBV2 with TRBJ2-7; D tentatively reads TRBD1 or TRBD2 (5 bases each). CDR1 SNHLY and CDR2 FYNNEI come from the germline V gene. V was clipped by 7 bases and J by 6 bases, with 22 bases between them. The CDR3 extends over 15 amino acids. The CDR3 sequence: CASKVETGPRVEQYF. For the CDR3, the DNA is TGTGCCAGCAAGGTCGAGACGGGACCACGGGTCGAGCAGTACTTC.

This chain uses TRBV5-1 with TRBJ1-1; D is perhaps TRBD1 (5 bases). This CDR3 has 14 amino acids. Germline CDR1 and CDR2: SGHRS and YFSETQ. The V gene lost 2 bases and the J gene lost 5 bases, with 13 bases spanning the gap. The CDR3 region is CASSFGATGTEAFF. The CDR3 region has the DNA TGCGCCAGCAGCTTTGGGGCTACGGGAACTGAAGCTTTCTTT. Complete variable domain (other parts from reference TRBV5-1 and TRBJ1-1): KAGVTQTPRYLIKTRGQQVTLSCSPISGHRSVSWYQQTPGQGLQFLFEYFSETQRNKGNFPGRFSGRQFSNSRSEMNVSTLELGDSALYLCASSFGATGTEAFFGQGTRLTVV.

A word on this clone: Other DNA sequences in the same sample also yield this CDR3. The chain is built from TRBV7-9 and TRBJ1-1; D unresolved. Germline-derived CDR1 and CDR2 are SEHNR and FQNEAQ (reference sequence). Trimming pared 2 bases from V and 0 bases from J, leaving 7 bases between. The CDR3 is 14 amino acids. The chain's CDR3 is CASSLRAMNTEAFF. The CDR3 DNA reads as TGTGCCAGCAGCTTAAGAGCAATGAACACTGAAGCTTTCTTT.

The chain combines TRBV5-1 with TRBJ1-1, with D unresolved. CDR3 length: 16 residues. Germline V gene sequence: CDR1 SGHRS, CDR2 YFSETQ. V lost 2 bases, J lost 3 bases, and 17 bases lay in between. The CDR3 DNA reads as TGCGCCAGCAGCTTCCGGGTTGACAAAAAAGACACTGAAGCTTTCTTT. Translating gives CASSFRVDKKDTEAFF.

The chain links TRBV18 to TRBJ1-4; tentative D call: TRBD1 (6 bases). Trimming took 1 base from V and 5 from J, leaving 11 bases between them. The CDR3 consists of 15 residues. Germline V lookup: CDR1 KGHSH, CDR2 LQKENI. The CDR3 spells CASSPLFTGNEKLFF. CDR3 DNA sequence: TGTGCCAGCTCACCACTCTTCACAGGGAATGAAAAACTGTTTTTT.

CDR3 coding DNA: TGTGCCAGCAACCTGGACATGAACACTGAAGCTTTCTTT. Protein product: CASNLDMNTEAFF. The V call is TRBV2, the J call TRBJ1-1, with a weak D call TRBD1 (5 bases). V lost 7 bases to trimming and J lost 0 bases, with 9 bases between them. Germline assignment: CDR1 SNHLY and CDR2 FYNNEI. The CDR3 covers 13 residues. Filled out from reference TRBV2 and TRBJ1-1, the complete variable domain reads EPEVTQTPSHQVTQMGQEVILRCVPISNHLYFYWYRQILGQKVEFLVSFYNNEISEKSEIFDDQFSVERPDGSNFTLKIRSTKLEDSAMYFCASNLDMNTEAFFGQGTRLTVV.

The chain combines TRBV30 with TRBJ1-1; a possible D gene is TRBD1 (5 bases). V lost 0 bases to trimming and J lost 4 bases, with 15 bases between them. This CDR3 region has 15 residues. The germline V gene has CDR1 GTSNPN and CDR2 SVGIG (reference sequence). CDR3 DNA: TGTGCCTGGAGTGTCAGCGGGCCTGGGGCCACTGAAGCTTTCTTT. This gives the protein CAWSVSGPGATEAFF.

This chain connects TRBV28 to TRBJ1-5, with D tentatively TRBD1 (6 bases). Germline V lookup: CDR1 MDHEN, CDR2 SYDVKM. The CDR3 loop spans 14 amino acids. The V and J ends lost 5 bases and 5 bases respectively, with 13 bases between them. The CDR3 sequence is CASSPYREDQPQHF. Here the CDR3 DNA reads TGTGCCAGCAGTCCATACAGGGAAGATCAGCCCCAGCATTTT.

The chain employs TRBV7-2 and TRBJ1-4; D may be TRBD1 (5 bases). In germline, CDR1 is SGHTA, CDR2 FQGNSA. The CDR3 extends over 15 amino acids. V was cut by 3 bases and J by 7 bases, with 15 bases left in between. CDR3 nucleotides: TGTGCCAGCAGCTTCAGGGACCGCCTGGTTGAAAAACTGTTTTTT. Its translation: CASSFRDRLVEKLFF.

DNA for the CDR3: TGTGCCAGCAGCTCCACCGAGGGCGGTGAGACCCAGTACTTC. It specifies CASSSTEGGETQYF. The chain couples TRBV7-9 to TRBJ2-5, with D possibly matching TRBD2 (5 bases). Trimming left V 4 bases short and J 5 bases short, with 14 bases between. The germline CDR1 and CDR2 sequences are SEHNR and FQNEAQ (reference sequence). There are 14 residues in the CDR3.